The 17 T cell receptor beta chains below all came from one sample that was sequenced in a study of metastatic and nonmetastatic thyroid tumors. TCRdb reprocessed the PCR reads using MiXCR. The profile shows 43,000 or so clones, approximately 15% of them singletons. Until they underwent thyroid surgery, no patient had received any treatment. The sequenced material came from blood. The receptors stem from a female donor with papillary thyroid cancer or a benign thyroid nodule (not recorded which). Some clones in this sample may be carry-over from other donors' samples.

This clone was observed at least ten times. This chain connects TRBV5-1 to TRBJ2-7; perhaps TRBD2 as D (5 bases). V was cut by 0 bases and J by 0 bases, with 7 bases left in between. CDR1 and CDR2 (germline): SGHRS, YFSETQ. CDR3 size: 14 residues. The CDR3 loop is CASSLAAGSYEQYF. The CDR3 DNA is TGCGCCAGCAGCTTGGCCGCGGGCTCCTACGAGCAGTACTTC.

This clone was recorded many times. The chain recombines TRBV11-3 with TRBJ2-1; TRBD2 aligns across 12 bases. The CDR3 has 15 amino acids. The germline V gene has CDR1 SGHNT and CDR2 YENEEA. The V segment lost 5 bases and the J segment 4 bases; nucleotides outside the gene matches: 3. The CDR3 nucleotides are TGTGCCAGCAGCACGCTAGCGGGAGGGTACAATGAGCAGTTCTTC. As protein: CASSTLAGGYNEQFF.

This clone was detected many times. The chain joins TRBV29-1 to TRBJ1-1, with D unclear. The CDR3 consists of 13 residues. The V end lost 3 bases, the J end lost 5 bases, and 13 bases lay between the germline ends. Germline CDR1 reads SQVTM; CDR2 reads ANQGSEA. CDR3 residues: CSVDNGVGTEAFF. The CDR3 DNA reads TGCAGCGTTGATAATGGGGTTGGGACTGAAGCTTTCTTT.

This clone turned up a few times. The J gene is TRBJ1-1, the V gene TRBV3-1; no reliable D call. CDR1 is LGHDT, CDR2 YNNKEL, per germline (reference sequence). Trimming cost V 5 bases and J 2 bases, with 9 bases left between them. The CDR3 contains 13 residues. CDR3 in DNA: TGTGCCAGCAGCGCCTTACCAAACACTGAAGCTTTCTTT. Translated: CASSALPNTEAFF.

This clone was found many times. The rearrangement uses TRBV20-1 and TRBJ1-5; D is perhaps TRBD1 (5 bases). CDR3 length: 14 residues. Trimming pared 3 bases from V and 6 bases from J, leaving 15 bases between. Germline V gene sequence: CDR1 DFQATT, CDR2 SNEGSKA (reference sequence). CDR3 sequence reads: CSASGSLGGQPQHF. CDR3 DNA: TGCAGTGCTAGCGGATCTCTGGGGGGTCAGCCCCAGCATTTT.

This clone was seen repeatedly, ten times or more. The V and J genes are TRBV4-1 and TRBJ2-2, with D perhaps matching TRBD1 (7 bases). The germline V gene has CDR1 MGHRA and CDR2 YSYEKL. The CDR3 length is 14 residues. Between the trimmed V and J ends, which lost 6 bases and 7 bases, there was a span of 15 bases. The CDR3 here is CASRQGRTDGELFF. The CDR3 bases are TGCGCCAGCAGACAGGGGAGGACGGACGGGGAGCTGTTTTTT.

This clone appeared many times. The CDR3, as DNA: TGCAGTGCTAGAGATCTCTTAAGACTAGCGGGAGGGGGTGAGCAGTTCTTC. The encoded protein is CSARDLLRLAGGGEQFF. This chain links TRBV20-1 with TRBJ2-1, with 14 bases that match TRBD2. Trimming at V came to 0 bases and at J to 9 bases, leaving 10 bases not matched to a gene. Per germline, CDR1 DFQATT and CDR2 SNEGSKA (reference sequence). The CDR3 runs to 17 residues.

Ten or more counts support this clone. The chain employs TRBV12-3 or TRBV12-4 and TRBJ2-6; D is ambiguous. There are 15 residues in the CDR3. Trimming took off 5 bases at V and 0 bases at J, with 8 bases between the two ends. The CDR3 region has the DNA TGTGCCAGCAGTCCTCGTAGCTCTGGGGCCAACGTCCTGACTTTC. Translated, it gives CASSPRSSGANVLTF.

There are many counts of this clone. The chain joins TRBV12-3 or TRBV12-4 to TRBJ1-1, with 9 nucleotides matching TRBD1. The junction had 1 base not matched to a gene; V was cut back by 2 bases and J by 6 bases. This CDR3 comprises 13 residues. The CDR3 coding sequence is TGTGCCAGCAGTTTATGGACAGGGGCTGAAGCTTTCTTT. This sequence encodes CASSLWTGAEAFF.

The table lists this clone with many counts. The chain has TRBV12-5 and TRBJ1-1; a weak D match, TRBD1 (6 bases). The V end was cut by 1 base, the J end by 4 bases, with 10 bases between. The germline V gene encodes CDR1 LGHNT and CDR2 FRNRAP. There are 14 residues in the CDR3. The CDR3 protein is CASGLGGAVTEAFF. The CDR3 bases are TGTGCTAGTGGTTTGGGGGGGGCTGTCACTGAAGCTTTCTTT.

This clone was found many times. Other DNA sequences of this sample code for an identical CDR3. V gene TRBV20-1 combines with J gene TRBJ1-2; D not certain. V lost 3 bases, J lost 1 base, and 9 bases lay in between. CDR3 length: 13 amino acids. Germline CDR1 is DFQATT and CDR2 is SNEGSKA (reference sequence). The CDR3: CSASTRINYGYTF. CDR3 nucleotide sequence: TGCAGTGCTAGTACCCGAATTAACTATGGCTACACCTTC.

By share of the sample, this clone is medium-sized. DNA of the CDR3: TGTGCCAGCAGTGAAGCCGTCCAGGGTCCAGATACGCAGTATTTT. Encoded protein: CASSEAVQGPDTQYF. The chain uses TRBV6-1 and TRBJ2-3, with D tentatively TRBD1 (5 bases). Germline V lookup: CDR1 MNHNS, CDR2 SASEGT. This CDR3 is built from 15 residues. V was trimmed by 0 bases and J by 4 bases, leaving 11 bases between them.

With regard to this clone: This may come from a read error, since a much larger clone is one base off. The chain combines TRBV20-1 with TRBJ2-1; 8 bases agree with TRBD2. The germline V gene encodes CDR1 DFQATT and CDR2 SNEGSKA (reference sequence). The CDR3 runs to 14 residues. CDR3 DNA: TGCAGTGCCCAGTCCCCGCCGTCTGGGACTAGAGAGCTCTTC. Its translation is CSAQSPPSGTRELF.

Concerning this clone: At one end, the junction sequence differs from germline, possibly due to a read error. Other DNA sequences within the sample encode an identical CDR3. V is TRBV6-6 and J is TRBJ2-5; 10 nucleotides match TRBD2. The CDR3 is 17 residues long. The V gene's germline CDR1 is MNHNY and CDR2 SVGAGI (reference sequence). DNA of the CDR3: TGTGCCAGCAGTTACACGCGACTAGCGGGTCTCCAAGATACCCAGTACTTC. Its translation: CASSYTRLAGLQDTQYF.

This clone was counted many times. This chain connects TRBV2 to TRBJ2-1; 10 nucleotides line up with TRBD2. The V and J ends lost 10 bases and 14 bases, in that order; junction bases with no gene match: 8. Germline CDR1 is SNHLY and CDR2 is FYNNEI. The CDR3 loop spans 11 amino acids. The CDR3, as DNA: TGTGCCACAGGACTAGCGGCCTCGGAGTTCTTC. Amino acids: CATGLAASEFF.

This clone occurred many times. The CDR3 DNA reads as TGTGCCAGCAGTGACTCGTCGAAGGGGACTGAAGCTTTCTTT. This gives the protein CASSDSSKGTEAFF. This chain uses TRBV6-4 with TRBJ1-1; D possibly corresponds to TRBD1 (5 bases). Trimming took 0 bases from V and 5 from J, leaving 10 bases between them. The CDR3 covers 14 residues. CDR1 and CDR2 (germline): MRHNA, SNTAGT.

The chain carries TRBV20-1 and TRBJ2-7, with 8 bases that match TRBD1. The junction had 4 bases not matched to a gene; V was cut back by 4 bases and J by 2 bases. The CDR3 contains 13 residues. Germline loops: CDR1 DFQATT, CDR2 SNEGSKA (reference sequence). The chain's CDR3 is CSAMGQVPYEQYF. Written as DNA, the CDR3 is TGCAGTGCTATGGGACAGGTCCCCTACGAGCAGTACTTC.